The 29 T cell receptor beta chains in this list originate from one sample, sequenced in a study of radiation and T cells in renal cell carcinoma. Here immunoSEQ multiplex PCR was the method, and the copy in TCRdb shows in-frame clones only, minus some. This table holds around 170,000 clones, less than 90% found once. The time point here: blood 4 weeks post-SBRT, at nephrectomy. Treatment denoted: 15 Gy SBRT to primary tumor, nephrectomy 4 weeks later. The specimen comprised blood, sampled from a patient whose treatment included radiotherapy and nephrectomy. The receptors come from a woman between 50 and 59 years old with renal cell carcinoma.

The chain employs TRBV7-9 and TRBJ1-4; TRBD1 aligns across 7 bases. Per germline, CDR1 SEHNR and CDR2 FQNEAQ (reference sequence). This CDR3 has 13 residues. Trimming took 7 bases from V and 8 from J; bases not matched to a gene: 7. This CDR3 is CASTHTGEEKLFF. The CDR3 region has the DNA TGTGCCAGCACCCACACAGGGGAGGAAAAACTGTTTTTT.

The chain joins TRBV2 to TRBJ1-1, with a tentative D call TRBD1 (5 bases). CDR3 length: 14 residues. CDR1 is SNHLY, CDR2 FYNNEI, per germline. V lost 6 bases to trimming and J lost 3 bases, with 14 bases between them. CDR3 DNA: TGTGCCAGCAGGGGGGGTGGAGCTTACACTGAAGCTTTCTTT. Translation gives CASRGGGAYTEAFF. The full variable domain, with the rest looked up from reference TRBV2 and TRBJ1-1, is EPEVTQTPSHQVTQMGQEVILRCVPISNHLYFYWYRQILGQKVEFLVSFYNNEISEKSEIFDDQFSVERPDGSNFTLKIRSTKLEDSAMYFCASRGGGAYTEAFFGQGTRLTVV.

The chain recombines TRBV18 with TRBJ2-1, with D perhaps matching TRBD2 (6 bases). The CDR3 totals 14 residues. V was shortened by 5 bases and J by 1 base, with 9 bases between the two germline ends. Germline CDR1 is KGHSH and CDR2 is LQKENI. CDR3 in DNA: TGTGCCAGCTCAATTAGCGGTTCCTACAATGAGCAGTTCTTC. This sequence encodes CASSISGSYNEQFF.

Note on this clone: A read error may produce the germline difference seen at one junction end. The chain links TRBV7-7 to TRBJ2-2; D may be TRBD1 (5 bases). The CDR3 contains 13 residues. Germline values: CDR1 SSHAT, CDR2 FNYEAQ (reference sequence). CDR3 sequence reads: CASRSGYTGELFF. In DNA, the CDR3 is TGTGCTAGCAGGTCAGGGTACACCGGGGAGCTGTTTTTT.

This chain uses TRBV7-9 with TRBJ1-2; D is unclear. CDR1 and CDR2 from the germline V gene are SEHNR and FQNEAQ (reference sequence). V lost 5 bases to trimming and J lost 5 bases, with 18 bases between them. CDR3 size: 15 residues. This CDR3 is CASSLRRSDLYGYTF. The CDR3 DNA sequence: TGTGCCAGCAGCCTCCGACGGAGCGACCTTTATGGCTACACCTTC.

The chain recombines TRBV5-1 with TRBJ1-1; the match to TRBD1 covers 10 bases. The germline gives CDR1 SGHRS, CDR2 YFSETQ. J gave up 12 bases and V 4 bases, and 9 bases lay outside the gene matches. There are 13 residues in the CDR3. Here the CDR3 reads CASSPRTGGWSFF. The CDR3 DNA reads as TGCGCCAGCAGCCCTCGGACAGGGGGATGGTCTTTCTTT.

The genes are TRBV6-1 and TRBJ2-1, with 11 bases matching TRBD2. V lost 2 bases and J lost 9; bases outside the gene matches: 12. The CDR3 runs 17 residues. Germline V gene sequence: CDR1 MNHNS, CDR2 SASEGT. The CDR3 protein is CASSEIMRLTSGGEQFF. The DNA for the CDR3 is TGTGCCAGCAGTGAAATCATGCGGCTAACTAGCGGGGGTGAGCAGTTCTTC.

This clone was detected only a few times. CDR3: CASSSSGGGEKLFF. The CDR3 DNA is TGTGCCAGCAGCTCTAGCGGGGGTGGTGAAAAACTGTTTTTT. The chain is built from TRBV7-9 and TRBJ1-4, with D possibly being TRBD1 (5 bases). Trimming left V 4 bases short and J 7 bases short, with 13 bases between. The germline CDR1 and CDR2 sequences are SEHNR and FQNEAQ (reference sequence). The CDR3 totals 14 residues. Using reference TRBV7-9 and TRBJ1-4 for the parts outside the CDR3, the full variable domain is DTGVSQNPRHKITKRGQNVTFRCDPISEHNRLYWYRQTLGQGPEFLTYFQNEAQLEKSRLLSDRFSAERPKGSFSTLEIQRTEQGDSAMYLCASSSSGGGEKLFFGSGTQLSVL.

The gene calls are TRBV13 and TRBJ2-5; either TRBD1 or TRBD2 may fit D (6 bases each). CDR3 length: 14 residues. CDR1 and CDR2 (germline): PRHDT, FYEKMQ (reference sequence). Trimming removed 3 bases at V and 5 bases at J, with 13 bases between. In DNA, the CDR3 is TGTGCCAGCAGCTTTCGGGGGCGCGAGGAGACCCAGTACTTC. Translated: CASSFRGREETQYF.

This clone was picked up one time. V is TRBV18 and J is TRBJ2-6; D gene ambiguous. The CDR3 has 15 amino acids. Germline assignment: CDR1 KGHSH and CDR2 LQKENI. The V end was cut by 6 bases, the J end by 0 bases, with 9 bases between. The CDR3 region has the DNA TGTGCCAGCTCTCAAGACGGCTCTGGGGCCAACGTCCTGACTTTC. Translating it yields CASSQDGSGANVLTF. The variable domain in full, completed from reference TRBV18 and TRBJ2-6, reads NAGVMQNPRHLVRRRGQEARLRCSPMKGHSHVYWYRQLPEEGLKFMVYLQKENIIDESGMPKERFSAEFPKEGPSILRIQQVVRGDSAAYFCASSQDGSGANVLTFGAGSRLTVL.

The genes are TRBV28 and TRBJ1-1, with D uncertain. CDR1 is MDHEN and CDR2 is SYDVKM in the germline V gene. This CDR3 comprises 13 residues. Trimming stripped 7 bases from V and 7 bases from J, with 16 bases between. This CDR3 is CASTFGPILEAFF. CDR3 nucleotides: TGTGCCAGCACCTTTGGACCGATCCTTGAAGCTTTCTTT.

With regard to this clone: The sample has other DNA sequences that encode this CDR3 too. The chain has TRBV5-1 and TRBJ2-3; 9 bases match TRBD2. There are 15 residues in the CDR3. Per germline, CDR1 SGHRS and CDR2 YFSETQ. V dropped 3 bases and J dropped 1; count of bases not matched to a gene: 3. CDR3 in amino acids: CASSSLAGGTDTQYF. In DNA form, the CDR3 reads TGCGCCAGCAGCTCCTTAGCGGGGGGCACAGATACGCAGTATTTT.

This clone has just one count. The chain is built from TRBV6-6 and TRBJ2-5; 10 bases line up with TRBD2. In germline, CDR1 is MNHNY, CDR2 SVGAGI (reference sequence). The V gene end was trimmed by 9 bases and the J gene end by 3 bases; junction bases not matched to a gene: 4. The CDR3 length is 13 residues. The CDR3 region is CASLGTSEETQYF. CDR3 bases: TGTGCCAGTCTAGGGACTAGCGAAGAGACCCAGTACTTC.

The chain uses TRBV6-1 and TRBJ1-1; D perhaps matches TRBD1 (5 bases). The V and J ends lost 5 bases and 7 bases respectively, with 8 bases between them. The germline CDR1 and CDR2 sequences are MNHNS and SASEGT. This CDR3 is built from 11 residues. The CDR3 reads CASSWTNEAFF. CDR3 DNA: TGTGCCAGCAGTTGGACAAATGAAGCTTTCTTT.

The V gene is TRBV7-6, the J gene TRBJ1-1; no firm D call. Germline loops: CDR1 SGHVS, CDR2 FNYEAQ. The CDR3 consists of 13 residues. With 1 base removed from V and 1 base from J, the gap between germline ends came to 4 bases. CDR3 in amino acids: CASSLGQNTEAFF. In DNA, the CDR3 is TGTGCCAGCAGCTTAGGTCAGAACACTGAAGCTTTCTTT.

The chain carries TRBV2 and TRBJ2-1, with TRBD2 identical over 10 bases. The CDR3 extends over 14 amino acids. Germline V gene data show CDR1 as SNHLY and CDR2 as FYNNEI. V gave up 5 bases and J gave up 8 bases; unmatched junction bases: 6. The CDR3 reads CASSLSGGAYEQFF. The CDR3, as DNA: TGTGCCAGCAGTCTCAGCGGGGGGGCCTATGAGCAGTTCTTC.

The chain has TRBV4-1 and TRBJ1-2; 8 nucleotides align to TRBD1. J gave up 2 bases and V 0 bases, and 5 bases lay outside the gene matches. The CDR3 runs to 16 residues. The germline CDR1 and CDR2 sequences are MGHRA and YSYEKL. CDR3 DNA sequence: TGCGCCAGCAGCCAAGACCCCGGACAGGGAAACTATGGCTACACCTTC. This gives the protein CASSQDPGQGNYGYTF.

V usage is TRBV7-3 and J usage is TRBJ1-2; possibly TRBD1 for D (5 bases). The CDR3 sequence is 13 residues long. Germline V gene data show CDR1 as SGHTA and CDR2 as FQGTGA. V lost 1 base to trimming and J lost 8 bases, with 11 bases between them. CDR3: CASSLIPQGGYTF. The CDR3, as DNA: TGTGCCAGCAGCTTAATCCCCCAGGGCGGCTACACCTTC.

This clone was picked up one time. V and J are TRBV18 and TRBJ2-6; 9 nucleotides line up with TRBD1. The germline CDR1 and CDR2 sequences are KGHSH and LQKENI. The CDR3 sequence is 20 residues long. V gave up 4 bases and J gave up 2 bases; unmatched junction bases: 15. The CDR3 DNA follows: TGTGCCAGCTCACAACCACGGACAGGGGCTTTATGGACTGGGGCCAACGTCCTGACTTTC. It codes for CASSQPRTGALWTGANVLTF.

The chain employs TRBV7-2 and TRBJ2-7; possibly TRBD1 for D (6 bases). Germline values: CDR1 SGHTA, CDR2 FQGNSA. V lost 5 bases and J 4 bases, leaving 9 bases between the germline ends. The CDR3 length is 12 residues. The CDR3 bases are TGTGCCAGCAGCGCACAGGGTTACGAGCAGTACTTC. It encodes CASSAQGYEQYF.

The chain is built from TRBV6-5 and TRBJ1-2; no firm D call. Germline CDR1 reads MNHEY; CDR2 reads SVGAGI. The V end was cut by 2 bases, the J end by 3 bases, with 7 bases between. The CDR3 extends over 13 amino acids. CDR3 in DNA: TGTGCCAGCAGTTACGAGGGTGACTATGGCTACACCTTC. Encoded protein: CASSYEGDYGYTF.

The chain has TRBV5-6 and TRBJ2-2; 9 bases are shared with TRBD2. J gave up 0 bases and V 4 bases, and 1 base lay outside the gene matches. The V gene's germline CDR1 is SGHDT and CDR2 YYEEEE. The CDR3 is 15 amino acids. CDR3 protein: CASSRLAANTGELFF. DNA for the CDR3: TGTGCCAGCAGCCGACTAGCGGCGAACACCGGGGAGCTGTTTTTT.

The chain carries TRBV10-2 and TRBJ1-4, with 7 bases that match TRBD1. Germline V gene sequence: CDR1 WSHSY, CDR2 SAAADI. This CDR3 has 16 amino acids. V gave up 5 bases and J gave up 7 bases; unmatched junction bases: 13. The CDR3 coding sequence is TGCGCCAGCAGTCGGGGCCCAGGGGGTTCGGGTGAAAAACTGTTTTTT. Amino acid sequence: CASSRGPGGSGEKLFF.

CDR3 bases: TGTGCCAGCAGCTTAGGGACTCCACACCGGAACACTGAAGCTTTCTTT. It translates to CASSLGTPHRNTEAFF. The genes are TRBV11-3 and TRBJ1-1; D not resolved. Trimming removed 1 base from V and 1 base from J, with 13 bases in between. Per germline, CDR1 SGHNT and CDR2 YENEEA. The CDR3 spans 16 residues.

In this sample, this clone turned up once. The chain couples TRBV7-2 to TRBJ1-2; D possibly corresponds to TRBD1 (5 bases). Germline assignment: CDR1 SGHTA and CDR2 FQGNSA. V was pared by 4 bases and J by 8 bases, with 20 bases between. CDR3 size: 15 residues. The CDR3 loop is CASSSGAPGVGGYTF. For the CDR3, the DNA is TGTGCCAGCAGCTCCGGGGCCCCGGGAGTAGGAGGCTACACCTTC.

The chain recombines TRBV5-4 with TRBJ2-1; the match to TRBD2 covers 9 bases. CDR3 length equals 16 residues. V lost 4 bases, J lost 1 base, and 6 bases stayed unmatched. The V gene's germline CDR1 is SGHNT and CDR2 YYREEE (reference sequence). This chain's CDR3 is CASSPRLAASYNEQFF. For the CDR3, the DNA is TGTGCCAGCAGCCCGCGACTAGCGGCTTCCTACAATGAGCAGTTCTTC.

The chain uses TRBV11-3 and TRBJ2-3; no reliable D call. V was pared by 0 bases and J by 4 bases, with 5 bases between. Per the germline V gene, CDR1 is SGHNT and CDR2 is YENEEA. The CDR3 sequence is 13 residues long. CDR3 DNA: TGTGCCAGCAGCTTAGATCAGGCAGATACGCAGTATTTT. It translates to CASSLDQADTQYF.

This clone was detected only once. This sequence joins TRBV25-1 and TRBJ2-7; no firm D call. Germline lookup yields CDR1 MGHDK and CDR2 SYGVNS. Trimming removed 4 bases from V and 2 bases from J, with 12 bases in between. The CDR3 totals 14 residues. CDR3 in amino acids: CASSAHQDPYEQYF. DNA for the CDR3: TGTGCCAGCAGTGCTCATCAAGACCCCTACGAGCAGTACTTC.

The chain combines TRBV6-5 with TRBJ1-5, with unresolved D. Germline loops: CDR1 MNHEY, CDR2 SVGAGI. V was pared by 0 bases and J by 4 bases, with 10 bases between. CDR3 size: 15 residues. The CDR3 nucleotides read TGTGCCAGCAGTTACTCGAGTCAGAGTAATCAGCCCCAGCATTTT. The encoded protein is CASSYSSQSNQPQHF.